The clone carrying this T cell receptor beta chain was seen only a few times. Per the authors' pipeline: For nucleated cells, counts were estimated from reference gene primer amplification. Sequenced by immunoSEQ multiplex PCR; TCRdb stores in-frame clones only, minus some. The DNA gave D and trimming, while V, J and clone size come from that table. The table has about 62,000 clones, approximately 79% seen once. Germline-derived CDR1 and CDR2 are SGHAT and FQNNGV. The V and J ends lost 0 bases and 6 bases respectively, with 5 bases between them. CDR3 length: 12 residues. These data come from a study of blood T cell repertoires in COVID-19. Study as a whole: COVID-19 samples collected from the United States, Italy and Spain covered acute and convalescent phases. PBMCs, B-cell-depleted T cells, or T cells were the source of the cDNA or gDNA that made up the material.

This TCR derives from a woman at least 80 years old with active or convalescent COVID-19. The material sequenced was peripheral blood. The chain is built from TRBV11-2 and TRBJ1-1; D unresolved. The CDR3 here is CASSLDRAEAFF. CDR3 DNA sequence: TGTGCCAGCAGCTTAGATCGGGCTGAAGCTTTCTTT.